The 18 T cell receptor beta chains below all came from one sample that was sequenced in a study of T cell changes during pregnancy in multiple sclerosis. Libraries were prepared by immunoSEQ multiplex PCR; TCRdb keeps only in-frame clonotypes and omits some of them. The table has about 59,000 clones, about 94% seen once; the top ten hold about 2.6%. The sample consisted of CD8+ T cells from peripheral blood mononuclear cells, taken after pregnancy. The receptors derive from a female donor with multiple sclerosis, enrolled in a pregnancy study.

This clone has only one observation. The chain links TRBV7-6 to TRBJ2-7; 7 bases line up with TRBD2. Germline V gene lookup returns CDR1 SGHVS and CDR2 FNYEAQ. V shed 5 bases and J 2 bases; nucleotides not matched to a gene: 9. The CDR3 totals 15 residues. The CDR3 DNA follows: TGTGCCAGCAGCCCCGCCAGCGGGAATGCCTACGAGCAGTACTTC. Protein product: CASSPASGNAYEQYF.

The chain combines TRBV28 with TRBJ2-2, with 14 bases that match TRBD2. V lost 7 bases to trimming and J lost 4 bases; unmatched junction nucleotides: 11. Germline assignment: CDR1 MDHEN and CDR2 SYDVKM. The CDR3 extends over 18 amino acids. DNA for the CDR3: TGTGCCAGCACCATCCCCTACGGACTAGCGGGAGGCACCGGGGAGCTGTTTTTT. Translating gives CASTIPYGLAGGTGELFF.

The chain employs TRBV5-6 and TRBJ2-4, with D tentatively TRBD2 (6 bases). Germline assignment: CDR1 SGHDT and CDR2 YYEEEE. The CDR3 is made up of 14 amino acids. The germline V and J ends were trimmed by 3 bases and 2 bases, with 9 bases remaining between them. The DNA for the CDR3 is TGTGCCAGCAGCTCGCGGGGAACCAAAAACATTCAGTACTTC. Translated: CASSSRGTKNIQYF.

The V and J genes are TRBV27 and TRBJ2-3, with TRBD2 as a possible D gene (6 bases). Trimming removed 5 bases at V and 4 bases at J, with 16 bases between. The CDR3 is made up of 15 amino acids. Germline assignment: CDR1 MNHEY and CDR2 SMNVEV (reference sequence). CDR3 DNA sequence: TGTGCCAGCAGTATCGGGACTGCACGATCAGATACGCAGTATTTT. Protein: CASSIGTARSDTQYF.

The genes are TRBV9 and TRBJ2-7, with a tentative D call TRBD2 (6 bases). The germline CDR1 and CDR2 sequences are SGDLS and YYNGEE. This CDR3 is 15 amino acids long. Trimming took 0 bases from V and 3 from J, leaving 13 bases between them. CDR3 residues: CASSVEASSGYEQYF. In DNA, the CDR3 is TGTGCCAGCAGCGTAGAAGCGAGTAGCGGCTACGAGCAGTACTTC.

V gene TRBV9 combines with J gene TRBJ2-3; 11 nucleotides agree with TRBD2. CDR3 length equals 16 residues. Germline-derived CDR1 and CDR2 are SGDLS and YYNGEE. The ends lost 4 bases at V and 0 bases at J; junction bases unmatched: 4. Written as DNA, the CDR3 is TGTGCCAGCAGCCCCCGGACTAGCGGGAGCACAGATACGCAGTATTTT. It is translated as CASSPRTSGSTDTQYF.

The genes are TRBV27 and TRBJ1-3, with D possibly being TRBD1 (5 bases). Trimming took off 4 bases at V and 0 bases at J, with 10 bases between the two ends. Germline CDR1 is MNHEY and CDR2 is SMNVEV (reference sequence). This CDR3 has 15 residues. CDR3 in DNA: TGTGCCAGCAGTTGGGACGGGAGCTCTGGAAACACCATATATTTT. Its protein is CASSWDGSSGNTIYF.

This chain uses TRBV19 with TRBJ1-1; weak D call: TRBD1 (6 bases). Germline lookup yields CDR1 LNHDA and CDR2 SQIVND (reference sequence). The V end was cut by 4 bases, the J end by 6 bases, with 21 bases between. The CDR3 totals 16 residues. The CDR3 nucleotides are TGTGCCAGTAGTAGAAACCCCACAACCGGGACACCTGAAGCTTTCTTT. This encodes CASSRNPTTGTPEAFF.

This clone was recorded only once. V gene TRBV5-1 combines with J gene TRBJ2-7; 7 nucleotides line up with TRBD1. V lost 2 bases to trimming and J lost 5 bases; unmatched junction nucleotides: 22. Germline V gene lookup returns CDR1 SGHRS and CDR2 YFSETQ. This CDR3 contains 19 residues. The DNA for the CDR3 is TGCGCCAGCAGCTTCCTTACGATTAGACAGGGAAAAGTATCCGACGAGCAGTACTTC. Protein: CASSFLTIRQGKVSDEQYF.

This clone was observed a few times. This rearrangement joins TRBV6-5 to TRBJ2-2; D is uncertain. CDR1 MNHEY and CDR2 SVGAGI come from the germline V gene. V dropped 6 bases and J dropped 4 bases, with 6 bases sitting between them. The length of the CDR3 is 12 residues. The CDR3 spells CASSLLTGELFF. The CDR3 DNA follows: TGTGCCAGCAGCCTACTCACCGGGGAGCTGTTTTTT.

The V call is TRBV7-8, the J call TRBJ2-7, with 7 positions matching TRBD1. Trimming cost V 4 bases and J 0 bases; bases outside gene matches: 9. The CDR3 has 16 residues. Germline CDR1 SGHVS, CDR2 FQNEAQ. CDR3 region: CASSSGQSVSSYEQYF. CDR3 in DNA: TGTGCCAGCAGCTCGGGACAGAGCGTTAGCTCCTACGAGCAGTACTTC.

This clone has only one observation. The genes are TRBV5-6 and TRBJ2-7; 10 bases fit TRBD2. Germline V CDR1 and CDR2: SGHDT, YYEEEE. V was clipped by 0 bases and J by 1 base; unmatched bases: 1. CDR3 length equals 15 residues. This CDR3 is CASSLELAGSYEQYF. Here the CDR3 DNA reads TGTGCCAGCAGCTTGGAACTAGCGGGATCCTACGAGCAGTACTTC.

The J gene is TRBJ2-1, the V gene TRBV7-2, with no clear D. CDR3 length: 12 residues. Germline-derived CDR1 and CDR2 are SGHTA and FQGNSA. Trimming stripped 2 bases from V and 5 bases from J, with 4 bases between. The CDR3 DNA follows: TGTGCCAGCAGCTTACTTGACAATGAGCAGTTCTTC. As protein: CASSLLDNEQFF.

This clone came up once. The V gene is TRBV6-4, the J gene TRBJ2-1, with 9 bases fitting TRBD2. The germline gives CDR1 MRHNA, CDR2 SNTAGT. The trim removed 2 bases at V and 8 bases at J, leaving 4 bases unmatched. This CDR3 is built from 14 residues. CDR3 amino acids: CASSDGREGHEQFF. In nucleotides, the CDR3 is TGTGCCAGCAGTGACGGGCGGGAGGGACATGAGCAGTTCTTC.

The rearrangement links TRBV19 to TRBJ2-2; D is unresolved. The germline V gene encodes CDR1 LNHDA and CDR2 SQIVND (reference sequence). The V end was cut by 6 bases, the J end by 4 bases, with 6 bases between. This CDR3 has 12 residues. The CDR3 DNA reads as TGTGCCAGTAGGAGCGTCACCGGGGAGCTGTTTTTT. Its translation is CASRSVTGELFF.

As DNA, the CDR3 is TGTGCCAGCAGCTGGGTCGGGACAGGGGGTGATTACGAGCAGTACTTC. This encodes CASSWVGTGGDYEQYF. The genes are TRBV7-2 and TRBJ2-7, with TRBD1 identical over 11 bases. The V and J ends lost 4 bases and 4 bases, in that order; junction bases with no gene match: 9. This CDR3 comprises 16 residues. CDR1 is SGHTA and CDR2 is FQGNSA in the germline V gene. Full variable domain (outside the CDR3, taken from reference TRBV7-2 and TRBJ2-7): GAGVSQSPSNKVTEKGKDVELRCDPISGHTALYWYRQSLGQGLEFLIYFQGNSAPDKSGLPSDRFSAERTGGSVSTLTIQRTQQEDSAVYLCASSWVGTGGDYEQYFGPGTRLTVT.

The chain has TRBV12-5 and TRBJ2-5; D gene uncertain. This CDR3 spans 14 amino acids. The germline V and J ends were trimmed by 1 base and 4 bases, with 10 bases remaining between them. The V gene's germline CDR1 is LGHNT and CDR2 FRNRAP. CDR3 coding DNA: TGTGCTAGTGGTTTGGGCGGAGCCCGAGAGACCCAGTACTTC. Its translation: CASGLGGARETQYF.

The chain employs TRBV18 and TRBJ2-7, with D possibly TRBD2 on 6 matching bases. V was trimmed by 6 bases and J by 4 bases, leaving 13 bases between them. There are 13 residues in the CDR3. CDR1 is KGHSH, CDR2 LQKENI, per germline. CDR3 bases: TGTGCCAGCTCCCTCGGGGGTCAATACGAGCAGTACTTC. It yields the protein CASSLGGQYEQYF.